The 18 T cell receptor beta chains below come from one sample, sequenced in a study of monozygotic twins with inflammatory bowel disease. TCRdb reworked the 5' RACE reads into one entry per CDR3 protein, no DNA. The sample's table shows 300,000 to 400,000 distinct CDR3 sequences. The sequenced material came from blood. Source of these receptors: a human donor with ulcerative colitis or Crohn's disease, or a healthy co-twin of an affected twin (not recorded which).

This sequence joins TRBV24-1 and TRBJ2-1. The length of the CDR3 is 14 residues. Germline lookup yields CDR1 KGHDR and CDR2 SFDVKD. The CDR3 is CATKSSGTYNEQFF.

This rearrangement joins TRBV20-1 to TRBJ1-2. Germline V lookup: CDR1 DFQATT, CDR2 SNEGSKA (reference sequence). The CDR3 contains 14 residues. The CDR3: CSAFTQYPNYGYTF.

J is TRBJ2-1 and V is TRBV5-1; TCRdb names TRBD2, which stays unverified in the absence of DNA. Germline V gene sequence: CDR1 SGHRS, CDR2 YFSETQ. This CDR3 has 15 residues. Here the CDR3 reads CASSRTLMGSDEQFF.

The chain joins TRBV4-1 to TRBJ1-5. The CDR3 extends over 17 amino acids. Germline V lookup: CDR1 MGHRA, CDR2 YSYEKL. This CDR3 reads CASSQESEGNSNQPQHF.

This rearrangement joins TRBV28 to TRBJ2-5; TCRdb's assignment of TRBD2 cannot be checked, as there is no DNA. CDR1 and CDR2 (germline): MDHEN, SYDVKM. This CDR3 is 17 amino acids long. CDR3 protein: CASSFIGGLGYQETQYF.

The chain has TRBV6-1 and TRBJ1-6; no DNA is available, so the TRBD1 call from TCRdb remains unchecked. From germline, CDR1 is MNHNS and CDR2 SASEGT. CDR3 size: 14 residues. CDR3 loop: CACNRVMDNSPLHF.

This rearrangement joins TRBV6-1 to TRBJ2-2; TCRdb selects TRBD1, and the lack of DNA leaves this call unchecked. In germline, CDR1 is MNHNS, CDR2 SASEGT. CDR3 size: 15 residues. CDR3 loop: CASSDRGPSAGELFF.

The chain is built from TRBV7-6 and TRBJ1-2; TCRdb indicates TRBD1, and absent DNA this call remains unverified. The length of the CDR3 is 12 residues. Germline-derived CDR1 and CDR2 are SGHVS and FNYEAQ. The CDR3 loop reads CASSFAGGGYTF.

The J gene is TRBJ2-2, the V gene TRBV10-1; TCRdb's D call of TRBD1 is untestable without DNA. Per germline, CDR1 WNHNN and CDR2 SYGVQD (reference sequence). The CDR3 has 14 residues. The CDR3 spells CASSGTSVTGELFF.

V is TRBV7-2 and J is TRBJ2-1; TCRdb's assignment of TRBD1 cannot be checked, as there is no DNA. The CDR3 consists of 12 residues. The germline CDR1 and CDR2 sequences are SGHTA and FQGNSA. CDR3 residues: CASSFPGSEQFF.

This chain connects TRBV28 to TRBJ2-2; TCRdb's assignment of TRBD2 cannot be checked, as there is no DNA. The CDR3 contains 13 residues. Per the germline V gene, CDR1 is MDHEN and CDR2 is SYDVKM. The CDR3 is CASSLSLPGELFF.

The chain uses TRBV7-2 and TRBJ2-7; TCRdb reports TRBD1, a call that lacks DNA to check it against. From germline, CDR1 is SGHTA and CDR2 FQGNSA. This CDR3 comprises 16 residues. The CDR3 loop reads CASSFGLQGPYYEQYF.

The chain combines TRBV29-1 with TRBJ2-1; TCRdb calls TRBD1, which cannot be checked without DNA. The CDR3 is 14 amino acids. Germline V gene data show CDR1 as SQVTM and CDR2 as ANQGSEA. CDR3 protein: CSVRPPGTTDEQFF.

The chain has TRBV5-1 and TRBJ1-1. Germline V lookup: CDR1 SGHRS, CDR2 YFSETQ. This CDR3 contains 15 residues. CDR3 sequence reads: CASSRVGMGRTEAFF.

The chain recombines TRBV20-1 with TRBJ1-2. Per the germline V gene, CDR1 is DFQATT and CDR2 is SNEGSKA (reference sequence). This CDR3 has 11 residues. The CDR3 here is CSARVGFGYTF.

This rearrangement joins TRBV20-1 to TRBJ2-3. CDR1 and CDR2 (germline): DFQATT, SNEGSKA (reference sequence). This CDR3 comprises 14 residues. CDR3 sequence: CSARALATTDTQYF.

This chain joins TRBV6-4 and TRBJ2-3. The CDR3 length is 16 residues. CDR1 MRHNA and CDR2 SNTAGT come from the germline V gene. CDR3 residues: CASSDSWGRGTDTQYF.

V usage is TRBV20-1 and J usage is TRBJ2-3; TCRdb gives TRBD1 as the D gene, but with no DNA this cannot be confirmed. The CDR3 consists of 15 residues. Germline V CDR1 and CDR2: DFQATT, SNEGSKA (reference sequence). This CDR3 is CSAISGQGATDTQYF.